This section outlines one TCR beta chain sequence together with its context. Noted time point: patch test 1, 2 weeks after DPC sensitization. Treatment indicated: therapeutic diphenylcyclopropenone sensitization with weekly scalp DPC. Staff drew blood before applying each patch test. Germline V gives CDR1 SGDLS, CDR2 YYNGEE. This CDR3 spans 14 amino acids. V shed 6 bases and J 4 bases; nucleotides not matched to a gene: 10. This record belongs to a study of human T cells and chemical hapten exposure. Study-wide context: Sensitization involved placing 2% DPC onto a 2 cm by 2 cm region of upper inner arm skin. Weekly administration of diphenylcyclopropenone to the scalp of patients continued throughout the roughly 22-week study.

One entry per CDR3 protein results from TCRdb running MiXCR on the RACE reads. The data hold about 340,000 distinct CDR3 sequences, with 6% to 8.5% observed a single time. The receptor was derived from a woman aged 18-29 years with alopecia areata. Some clones in this sample may be carry-over from other donors' samples. The chain combines TRBV9 with TRBJ2-7, with 7 bases identical to TRBD2. The sequencing used whole blood, collected in connection with sensitization to the hapten diphenylcyclopropenone (DPC). This CDR3 reads CASNSGTPGYEQYF. CDR3 nucleotides: TGTGCCAGCAACAGCGGGACTCCCGGTTACGAGCAGTACTTC.